This is a list of T cell receptor beta chains from one sample in a study of cytomegalovirus exposure and HLA in healthy donors. Assay used: immunoSEQ multiplex PCR; TCRdb lists only in-frame clones, some missing. The sample records 100,000 to 150,000 clones, around 77% being singletons. The source material was PBMCs. Receptor source: a male donor in good health and CMV-seropositive. Both conserved end residues are part of each CDR3. Fields, in order: CDR3 length, V gene, clone size, J gene, CDR3 protein. The size field is filled for only some rows; it gives once, few, many or a size class.

cdr3_length: 16; v_call: TRBV25-1; clone_size: few; j_call: TRBJ2-1; cdr3_aa: CASSGGGLAGENEQFF
cdr3_length: 14; v_call: TRBV29-1; clone_size: NA; j_call: TRBJ2-1; cdr3_aa: CSVGVGQGAVEQFF
cdr3_length: 16; v_call: TRBV10-3; clone_size: NA; j_call: TRBJ1-5; cdr3_aa: CAISDQAGEYNQPQHF
cdr3_length: 14; v_call: TRBV27; clone_size: NA; j_call: TRBJ1-1; cdr3_aa: CASSTISTNTEAFF
cdr3_length: 17; v_call: TRBV5-6; clone_size: NA; j_call: TRBJ1-2; cdr3_aa: CASSFRWENIPSGGYTF
cdr3_length: 16; v_call: TRBV28; clone_size: NA; j_call: TRBJ1-1; cdr3_aa: CASKLRLLQGLTEAFF
cdr3_length: 20; v_call: TRBV7-8; clone_size: NA; j_call: TRBJ1-2; cdr3_aa: CASSLVGQGALMLSNYGYTF
cdr3_length: 14; v_call: TRBV29-1; clone_size: few; j_call: TRBJ2-1; cdr3_aa: CSAVTSGIGNEQFF
cdr3_length: 18; v_call: TRBV19; clone_size: NA; j_call: TRBJ1-5; cdr3_aa: CASSPRFPGQGYHQPQHF
cdr3_length: 16; v_call: TRBV5-6; clone_size: NA; j_call: TRBJ1-2; cdr3_aa: CASSLGQITANYGYTF
cdr3_length: 15; v_call: TRBV18; clone_size: NA; j_call: TRBJ1-1; cdr3_aa: CASSARQGANTEAFF